This is a list of T cell receptor beta chains from one sample in a study of patients and donors after allogeneic stem cell transplantation. Using its own MiXCR run on the RT-PCR reads, TCRdb lists one record per CDR3 protein. The sample holds some 960,000 distinct CDR3 sequences, approximately 18% seen once. Sample: blood, either unsorted or a sorted T cell fraction (not recorded which). The receptors shown here come from a human donor who was either an allogeneic HSCT recipient or a stem cell or donor lymphocyte infusion donor (not recorded which). It is not recorded whose cells these are; they may come from a transplant donor. Each CDR3 is given with its conserved first and last residue. The D gene is left open where the match is weak. Clone size is stated in some rows and not others, as once, few, many or a class when expanded.

v_call: TRBV2
j_call: TRBJ2-7
clone_size: -
d_call: TRBD2
cdr3_aa: CASSGLAGFSYEQYF
cdr3_nt: TGTGCCAGCAGTGGGCTAGCGGGTTTCTCCTACGAGCAGTACTTC

v_call: TRBV7-2
j_call: TRBJ2-2
clone_size: few
d_call: TRBD2
cdr3_aa: CATGSGLAGGRTGELFF
cdr3_nt: TGTGCCACCGGATCGGGACTAGCGGGGGGGCGAACCGGGGAGCTGTTTTTT

v_call: TRBV29-1
j_call: TRBJ1-1
clone_size: few
d_call: TRBD1
cdr3_aa: CSVLMTGGKTEAFF
cdr3_nt: TGCAGCGTTCTAATGACAGGGGGAAAAACTGAAGCTTTCTTT

v_call: TRBV20-1
j_call: TRBJ2-3
clone_size: few
d_call: -
cdr3_aa: CSARDGSATRTDTQYF
cdr3_nt: TGCAGTGCTAGAGATGGTTCAGCGACACGCACAGATACGCAGTATTTT

v_call: TRBV3-1
j_call: TRBJ2-1
clone_size: few
d_call: TRBD2
cdr3_aa: CASSFNPTSGGSSYNEQFF
cdr3_nt: TGTGCCAGCAGCTTCAATCCGACTAGCGGGGGGAGCTCCTACAATGAGCAGTTCTTC

v_call: TRBV10-3
j_call: TRBJ1-6
clone_size: few
d_call: -
cdr3_aa: CAITSGRGENSPLHF
cdr3_nt: TGTGCCATCACCTCCGGCCGAGGGGAGAATTCACCCCTCCACTTT

v_call: TRBV30
j_call: TRBJ2-1
clone_size: -
d_call: -
cdr3_aa: CARGIASNEQFF
cdr3_nt: TGTGCCAGGGGGATAGCGTCCAATGAGCAGTTCTTC

v_call: TRBV5-1
j_call: TRBJ2-1
clone_size: -
d_call: -
cdr3_aa: CASSWKLGSYNEQFF
cdr3_nt: TGCGCCAGCAGCTGGAAACTAGGATCCTACAATGAGCAGTTCTTC

v_call: TRBV2
j_call: TRBJ2-7
clone_size: few
d_call: TRBD1
cdr3_aa: CASSEGANEQYF
cdr3_nt: TGTGCCAGCAGCGAGGGGGCCAACGAGCAGTACTTC

v_call: TRBV25-1
j_call: TRBJ1-2
clone_size: many
d_call: -
cdr3_aa: CASSGRRSGYTF
cdr3_nt: TGTGCCAGCAGTGGCCGGCGGTCTGGCTACACCTTC

v_call: TRBV20-1
j_call: TRBJ2-3
clone_size: -
d_call: TRBD2
cdr3_aa: CSARTGTSGTDTQYF
cdr3_nt: TGCAGTGCTAGAACTGGGACTAGCGGAACAGATACGCAGTATTTT

v_call: TRBV11-2
j_call: TRBJ2-7
clone_size: -
d_call: -
cdr3_aa: CASSPGQLGLEQYF
cdr3_nt: TGTGCCAGCAGCCCCGGACAGCTCGGGCTCGAGCAGTACTTC

v_call: TRBV7-2
j_call: TRBJ1-1
clone_size: few
d_call: -
cdr3_aa: CASSLAGQGSAEAFF
cdr3_nt: TGTGCCAGCAGCTTAGCAGGTCAGGGTAGCGCTGAAGCTTTCTTT

v_call: TRBV12-3/TRBV12-4
j_call: TRBJ1-6
clone_size: many
d_call: -
cdr3_aa: CASNYPNSPLHF
cdr3_nt: TGTGCCAGCAACTACCCTAATTCACCCCTCCACTTT

v_call: TRBV20-1
j_call: TRBJ2-4
clone_size: -
d_call: -
cdr3_aa: CSARRAGKNIQYF
cdr3_nt: TGCAGTGCTAGACGGGCGGGTAAAAACATTCAGTACTTC

v_call: TRBV7-9
j_call: TRBJ1-6
clone_size: -
d_call: -
cdr3_aa: CASSDYGDSPLHF
cdr3_nt: TGTGCCAGCAGCGACTACGGGGATTCACCCCTCCACTTT

v_call: TRBV15
j_call: TRBJ2-7
clone_size: -
d_call: -
cdr3_aa: CATSRTPQGSSYEQYF
cdr3_nt: TGTGCCACCAGCAGAACCCCACAGGGTTCCAGCTACGAGCAGTACTTC

v_call: TRBV15
j_call: TRBJ2-2
clone_size: many
d_call: -
cdr3_aa: CATSRDRGSGELFF
cdr3_nt: TGTGCCACCAGCAGAGATAGGGGTTCGGGGGAGCTGTTTTTT

v_call: TRBV27
j_call: TRBJ2-5
clone_size: -
d_call: -
cdr3_aa: CASSLGLGGGSGETQYF
cdr3_nt: TGTGCCAGCAGTTTAGGGTTGGGGGGAGGATCCGGCGAGACCCAGTACTTC

v_call: TRBV4-1
j_call: TRBJ2-7
clone_size: -
d_call: -
cdr3_aa: CASSQDGTPNGPYEQYF
cdr3_nt: TGCGCCAGCAGCCAAGACGGGACCCCCAATGGACCCTACGAGCAGTACTTC

v_call: TRBV12-3/TRBV12-4
j_call: TRBJ1-1
clone_size: few
d_call: -
cdr3_aa: CASSLPGLGTEAFF
cdr3_nt: TGTGCCAGCAGTCTCCCAGGGTTGGGCACTGAAGCTTTCTTT

v_call: TRBV5-1
j_call: TRBJ1-6
clone_size: few
d_call: -
cdr3_aa: CASSLAESGFYSPLHF
cdr3_nt: TGCGCCAGCAGCTTGGCGGAATCTGGATTTTATTCACCCCTCCACTTT

v_call: TRBV10-3
j_call: TRBJ1-2
clone_size: -
d_call: TRBD1
cdr3_aa: CAILGTGSGYTF
cdr3_nt: TGTGCCATCCTAGGGACAGGTTCCGGCTACACCTTC

v_call: TRBV7-3
j_call: TRBJ1-1
clone_size: few
d_call: -
cdr3_aa: CASSSQPTGHTEAFF
cdr3_nt: TGTGCCAGCAGCTCACAACCTACAGGCCACACTGAAGCTTTCTTT

v_call: TRBV20-1
j_call: TRBJ2-7
clone_size: few
d_call: -
cdr3_aa: CSANSGTSVSYEQYF
cdr3_nt: TGCAGTGCTAATTCCGGGACTTCCGTCTCCTACGAGCAGTACTTC

v_call: TRBV20-1
j_call: TRBJ1-1
clone_size: few
d_call: -
cdr3_aa: CSARVVEDSTEAFF
cdr3_nt: TGCAGTGCTAGAGTCGTAGAGGACAGCACTGAAGCTTTCTTT

v_call: TRBV5-1
j_call: TRBJ2-1
clone_size: few
d_call: -
cdr3_aa: CASSLREWVNEQFF
cdr3_nt: TGCGCCAGCAGTCTTCGGGAGTGGGTGAATGAGCAGTTCTTC

v_call: TRBV25-1
j_call: TRBJ2-7
clone_size: many
d_call: TRBD2
cdr3_aa: CASSERWSSGRCEQYF
cdr3_nt: TGTGCCAGCAGTGAACGGTGGTCTAGCGGGAGGTGTGAGCAGTACTTC

v_call: TRBV5-1
j_call: TRBJ1-3
clone_size: -
d_call: -
cdr3_aa: CASSLAIGRAGNTIYF
cdr3_nt: TGCGCCAGCAGCTTGGCCATAGGTCGCGCTGGAAACACCATATATTTT

v_call: TRBV11-2
j_call: TRBJ2-3
clone_size: -
d_call: -
cdr3_aa: CASSLDKRLDPGQYF
cdr3_nt: TGTGCCAGCAGCTTAGATAAGAGGCTCGACCCTGGGCAGTATTTT

v_call: TRBV19
j_call: TRBJ1-1
clone_size: once
d_call: -
cdr3_aa: CASRPGRGATEAFF
cdr3_nt: TGTGCCAGTAGACCAGGTCGTGGAGCCACTGAAGCTTTCTTT

v_call: TRBV5-1
j_call: TRBJ2-7
clone_size: few
d_call: -
cdr3_aa: CASSLARPPIYEQYF
cdr3_nt: TGCGCCAGCAGCTTGGCCAGGCCCCCCATCTACGAGCAGTACTTC

v_call: TRBV12-3/TRBV12-4
j_call: TRBJ2-3
clone_size: -
d_call: TRBD2
cdr3_aa: CASSLESSGRTDTQYF
cdr3_nt: TGTGCCAGCAGTTTAGAGTCTAGCGGGAGAACAGATACGCAGTATTTT

v_call: TRBV12-3/TRBV12-4
j_call: TRBJ2-3
clone_size: many
d_call: -
cdr3_aa: CASTLGQHGYF
cdr3_nt: TGTGCCAGCACCTTGGGGCAACACGGCTATTTT

v_call: TRBV19
j_call: TRBJ1-5
clone_size: few
d_call: -
cdr3_aa: CASSYTSQPQHF
cdr3_nt: TGTGCCAGTAGTTACACATCTCAGCCCCAGCATTTT

v_call: TRBV20-1
j_call: TRBJ2-5
clone_size: few
d_call: -
cdr3_aa: CSASKYRGGGLQETQYF
cdr3_nt: TGCAGTGCTTCTAAATACAGGGGAGGAGGGCTCCAAGAGACCCAGTACTTC

v_call: TRBV20-1
j_call: TRBJ2-7
clone_size: -
d_call: -
cdr3_aa: CSARDLDNYEQYF
cdr3_nt: TGCAGTGCTAGAGACCTTGACAACTACGAGCAGTACTTC

v_call: TRBV19
j_call: TRBJ2-7
clone_size: -
d_call: TRBD1
cdr3_aa: CASSSPGTGITDEQYF
cdr3_nt: TGTGCCAGTAGTTCTCCCGGGACAGGGATTACGGACGAGCAGTACTTC

v_call: TRBV5-4
j_call: TRBJ2-7
clone_size: -
d_call: TRBD1
cdr3_aa: CASSRMGTGDYEQYF
cdr3_nt: TGTGCCAGCAGCCGGATGGGGACAGGGGACTACGAGCAGTACTTC

v_call: TRBV2
j_call: TRBJ1-2
clone_size: few
d_call: -
cdr3_aa: CASTSGREIINYGYTF
cdr3_nt: TGTGCCAGCACATCAGGGAGGGAAATAATAAACTATGGCTACACCTTC

v_call: TRBV5-1
j_call: TRBJ2-7
clone_size: -
d_call: -
cdr3_aa: CASSFAREYRLYEQYF
cdr3_nt: TGCGCCAGCAGCTTCGCTCGGGAGTATCGACTCTACGAGCAGTACTTC

v_call: TRBV2
j_call: TRBJ2-3
clone_size: few
d_call: -
cdr3_aa: CASSRTAPSTDTQYF
cdr3_nt: TGTGCCAGCAGTCGTACTGCCCCTTCCACAGATACGCAGTATTTT

v_call: TRBV12-3/TRBV12-4
j_call: TRBJ1-2
clone_size: -
d_call: -
cdr3_aa: CASSRRGIYGYTF
cdr3_nt: TGTGCCAGCAGTCGACGGGGGATTTATGGCTACACCTTC

v_call: TRBV20-1
j_call: TRBJ2-7
clone_size: -
d_call: -
cdr3_aa: CSASRDLSSYEQYF
cdr3_nt: TGCAGTGCTTCACGTGACTTGAGCTCCTACGAGCAGTACTTC

v_call: TRBV29-1
j_call: TRBJ2-1
clone_size: -
d_call: -
cdr3_aa: CSVDLRELGEQFF
cdr3_nt: TGCAGCGTTGATCTACGCGAGTTGGGTGAGCAGTTCTTC

v_call: TRBV10-3
j_call: TRBJ1-1
clone_size: -
d_call: TRBD1
cdr3_aa: CAISESSRGRQSGSEAFF
cdr3_nt: TGTGCCATCAGTGAGTCGTCCAGGGGGCGTCAGTCGGGTTCTGAAGCTTTCTTT

v_call: TRBV6-1
j_call: TRBJ1-1
clone_size: few
d_call: -
cdr3_aa: CASSRGVRDASTEAFF
cdr3_nt: TGTGCCAGCAGCCGTGGGGTCAGGGATGCTTCGACTGAAGCTTTCTTT

v_call: TRBV11-3
j_call: TRBJ2-7
clone_size: few
d_call: TRBD1
cdr3_aa: CASQGADYEQYF
cdr3_nt: TGTGCCAGCCAGGGGGCGGACTACGAGCAGTACTTC

v_call: TRBV5-1
j_call: TRBJ1-6
clone_size: few
d_call: -
cdr3_aa: CASSLEDGVSPLHF
cdr3_nt: TGCGCCAGCAGCTTGGAAGATGGGGTTTCACCCCTCCACTTT

v_call: TRBV3-1
j_call: TRBJ1-4
clone_size: -
d_call: -
cdr3_aa: CASSHPRTRRANEKLFF
cdr3_nt: TGTGCCAGCAGCCACCCTCGAACGAGGAGGGCTAATGAAAAACTGTTTTTT